Shown below are 12 T cell receptor beta chains from a single sample sequenced in a study of PD-1 blockade in classical Hodgkin lymphoma. Autologous stem cell transplantation was followed by relapse in every patient, and brentuximab vedotin exposure varied. Sequenced by immunoSEQ multiplex PCR; TCRdb stores in-frame clones only, minus some. The table has roughly 35,000 clones, about 90% seen once. Material: peripheral blood mononuclear cells (PBMCs), obtained before the second cycle of nivolumab. The receptors were gathered from a human donor with classical Hodgkin lymphoma.

The chain employs TRBV18 and TRBJ2-2; TRBD1 is a possible D gene (6 bases). Trimming removed 0 bases at V and 1 base at J, with 9 bases between. Germline V CDR1 and CDR2: KGHSH, LQKENI. The CDR3 consists of 16 residues. The CDR3 DNA sequence: TGTGCCAGCTCACCACCGGACAGCTGGAACACCGGGGAGCTGTTTTTT. This translates into CASSPPDSWNTGELFF.

This rearrangement joins TRBV9 to TRBJ1-2; 7 positions agree with TRBD1. Germline V CDR1 and CDR2: SGDLS, YYNGEE. This CDR3 has 12 amino acids. Losses at the gene ends were 8 bases for V and 3 bases for J; bases not matched to a gene: 4. The CDR3 sequence: CASQGDDYGYTF. The CDR3 DNA reads as TGTGCCAGTCAGGGGGATGACTATGGCTACACCTTC.

This rearrangement joins TRBV14 to TRBJ2-2; D remains ambiguous. The length of the CDR3 is 15 residues. V lost 2 bases and J lost 6, with 13 bases in between. Germline V gives CDR1 SGHDN, CDR2 FVKESK. The CDR3 nucleotides are TGTGCCAGCAGCCAAAGTGTGGGTTTCGCCGGGGAGCTGTTTTTT. Translation: CASSQSVGFAGELFF.

The sample holds one count of this clone. The chain employs TRBV18 and TRBJ2-1, with a possible D match to TRBD2 (7 bases). Trimming left V 3 bases short and J 5 bases short, with 17 bases between. CDR3 size: 16 residues. Germline CDR1 is KGHSH and CDR2 is LQKENI. The CDR3 loop reads CASSPLRRGGDNEQFF. CDR3 in DNA: TGTGCCAGCTCACCCCTAAGAAGGGGGGGGGACAATGAGCAGTTCTTC.

This chain joins TRBV4-1 and TRBJ2-7, with D perhaps assigned TRBD1 or TRBD2 (6 bases each). V lost 1 base, J lost 3 bases, and 22 bases lay in between. Germline V gene data show CDR1 as MGHRA and CDR2 as YSYEKL. The CDR3 has 18 residues. DNA for the CDR3: TGCGCCAGCAGCCAAGCCGACGTAGGGGGGTCGGCGTACTACGAGCAGTACTTC. It encodes CASSQADVGGSAYYEQYF.

The rearrangement uses TRBV7-3 and TRBJ1-2, with a tentative D call TRBD1 (6 bases). V dropped 0 bases and J dropped 8 bases, with 13 bases sitting between them. Germline CDR1 and CDR2: SGHTA and FQGTGA. CDR3 length: 14 amino acids. As DNA, the CDR3 is TGTGCCAGCAGCTTAACCTCGGGGACAATGGGCTACACCTTC. Translated, it gives CASSLTSGTMGYTF.

This clone was counted a few times. This chain joins TRBV7-3 and TRBJ2-1; TRBD1 agrees at 8 bases. This CDR3 has 14 residues. The germline V gene encodes CDR1 SGHTA and CDR2 FQGTGA. V was clipped by 0 bases and J by 10 bases; unmatched bases: 5. The DNA of the CDR3 is TGTGCCAGCAGCTTAACGGACAGGGCCGGCGAGCAGTTCTTC. Translating it yields CASSLTDRAGEQFF.

CDR3 protein: CASGQSSYNEQFF. The CDR3 coding sequence is TGTGCTTCCGGCCAGAGCTCCTACAATGAGCAGTTCTTC. This chain connects TRBV28 to TRBJ2-1; D is unclear. Germline CDR1 is MDHEN and CDR2 is SYDVKM. CDR3 length: 13 residues.

This chain links TRBV5-8 with TRBJ2-7; 7 bases match TRBD1. V gave up 2 bases and J gave up 6 bases; unmatched junction bases: 17. CDR1 SGHTS and CDR2 YDEGEE come from the germline V gene. CDR3 size: 17 residues. CDR3 residues: CASSFLHTGTAWSEQYF. The CDR3 coding sequence is TGTGCCAGCAGCTTTCTCCATACCGGGACAGCTTGGTCCGAGCAGTACTTC.

The V call is TRBV5-6, the J call TRBJ2-6; D remains unclear. The V end lost 7 bases, the J end lost 0 bases, and 8 bases lay between the germline ends. This CDR3 comprises 14 residues. CDR1 SGHDT and CDR2 YYEEEE come from the germline V gene. For the CDR3, the DNA is TGTGCCAGCGGTCCTCTCTCTGGGGCCAACGTCCTGACTTTC. It encodes CASGPLSGANVLTF. The full variable domain, with the rest looked up from reference TRBV5-6 and TRBJ2-6, is DAGVTQSPTHLIKTRGQQVTLRCSPKSGHDTVSWYQQALGQGPQFIFQYYEEEERQRGNFPDRFSGHQFPNYSSELNVNALLLGDSALYLCASGPLSGANVLTFGAGSRLTVL.

The genes are TRBV6-5 and TRBJ2-2; D ambiguous. Germline lookup yields CDR1 MNHEY and CDR2 SVGAGI. This CDR3 is built from 14 residues. The V end was cut by 1 base, the J end by 7 bases, with 10 bases between. CDR3 region: CASSYWADNGELFF. CDR3 DNA sequence: TGTGCCAGCAGTTACTGGGCTGACAACGGGGAGCTGTTTTTT.

CDR3 protein: CSTQADHYGYTF. CDR3 DNA sequence: TGCAGCACCCAGGCAGATCACTATGGCTACACCTTC. The chain has TRBV29-1 and TRBJ1-2, with no clear D. The CDR3 covers 12 residues. Per the germline V gene, CDR1 is SQVTM and CDR2 is ANQGSEA. V lost 8 bases to trimming and J lost 3 bases, with 13 bases between them.